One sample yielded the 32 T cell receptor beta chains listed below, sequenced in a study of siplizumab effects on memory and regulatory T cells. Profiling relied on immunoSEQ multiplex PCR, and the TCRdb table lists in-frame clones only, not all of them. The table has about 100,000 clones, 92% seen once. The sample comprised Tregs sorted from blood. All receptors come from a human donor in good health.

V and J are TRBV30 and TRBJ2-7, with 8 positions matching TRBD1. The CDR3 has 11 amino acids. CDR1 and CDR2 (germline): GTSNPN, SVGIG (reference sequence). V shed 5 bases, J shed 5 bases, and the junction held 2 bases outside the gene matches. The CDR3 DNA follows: TGTGCCTGGGGACAGGGAGACGAGCAGTACTTC. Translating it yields CAWGQGDEQYF.

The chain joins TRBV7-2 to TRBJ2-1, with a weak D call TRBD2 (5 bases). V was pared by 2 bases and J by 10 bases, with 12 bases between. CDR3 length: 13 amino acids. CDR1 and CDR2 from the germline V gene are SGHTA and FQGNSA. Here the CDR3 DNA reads TGTGCCAGCAGCTTATTAGCGAGGGTGGAGCAGTTCTTC. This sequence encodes CASSLLARVEQFF.

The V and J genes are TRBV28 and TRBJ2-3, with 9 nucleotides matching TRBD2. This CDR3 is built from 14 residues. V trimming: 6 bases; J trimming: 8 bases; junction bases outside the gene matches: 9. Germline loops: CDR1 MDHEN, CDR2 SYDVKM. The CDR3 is CASSLGLATSTQYF. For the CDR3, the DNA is TGTGCCAGCAGCCTTGGACTAGCGACTAGTACGCAGTATTTT.

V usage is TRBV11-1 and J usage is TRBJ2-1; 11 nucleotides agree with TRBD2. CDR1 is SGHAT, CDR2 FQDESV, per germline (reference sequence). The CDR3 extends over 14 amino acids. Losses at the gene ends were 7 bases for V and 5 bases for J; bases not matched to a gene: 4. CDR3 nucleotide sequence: TGTGCCAGCACCCTGGGACTAGCGGACAATGAGCAGTTCTTC. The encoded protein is CASTLGLADNEQFF.

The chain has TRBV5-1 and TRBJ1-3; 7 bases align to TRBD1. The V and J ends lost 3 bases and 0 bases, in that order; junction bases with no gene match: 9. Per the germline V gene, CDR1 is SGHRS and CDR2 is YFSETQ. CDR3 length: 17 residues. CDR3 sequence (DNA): TGCGCCAGCAGCTGGAACTCGGGACAGCTCTCTGGAAACACCATATATTTT. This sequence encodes CASSWNSGQLSGNTIYF.

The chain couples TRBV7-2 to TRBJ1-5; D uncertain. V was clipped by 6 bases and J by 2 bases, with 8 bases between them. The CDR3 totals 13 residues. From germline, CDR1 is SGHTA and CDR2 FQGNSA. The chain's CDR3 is CASRTGGNQPQHF. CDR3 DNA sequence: TGTGCCAGCAGGACGGGTGGCAATCAGCCCCAGCATTTT.

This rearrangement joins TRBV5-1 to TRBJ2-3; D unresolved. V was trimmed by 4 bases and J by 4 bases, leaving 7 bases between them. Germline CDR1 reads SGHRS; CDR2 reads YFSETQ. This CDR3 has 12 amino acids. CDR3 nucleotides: TGCGCCAGCAGCCTCCGTCCAGATACGCAGTATTTT. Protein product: CASSLRPDTQYF.

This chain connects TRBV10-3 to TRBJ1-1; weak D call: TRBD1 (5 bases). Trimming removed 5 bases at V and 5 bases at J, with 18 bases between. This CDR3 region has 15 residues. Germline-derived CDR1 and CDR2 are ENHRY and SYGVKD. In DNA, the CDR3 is TGTGCCATCAGTATGATGACGAGGGGCCAGACTGAAGCTTTCTTT. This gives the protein CAISMMTRGQTEAFF.

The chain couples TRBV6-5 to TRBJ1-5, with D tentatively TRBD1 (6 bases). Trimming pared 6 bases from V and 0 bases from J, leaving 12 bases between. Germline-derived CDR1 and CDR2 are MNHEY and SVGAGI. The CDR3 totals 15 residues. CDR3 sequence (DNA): TGTGCCAGCAGCCGGACAGCGTATAGCAATCAGCCCCAGCATTTT. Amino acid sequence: CASSRTAYSNQPQHF.

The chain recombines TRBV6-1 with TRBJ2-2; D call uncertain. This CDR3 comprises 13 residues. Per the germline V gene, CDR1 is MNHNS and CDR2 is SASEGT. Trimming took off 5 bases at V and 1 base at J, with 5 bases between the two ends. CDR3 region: CASSKENTGELFF. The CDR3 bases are TGTGCCAGCAGTAAGGAGAACACCGGGGAGCTGTTTTTT.

The CDR3 loop is CASRGGERTEQYF. In DNA form, the CDR3 reads TGCGCCAGCAGGGGGGGGGAGCGTACGGAGCAGTACTTC. The rearrangement links TRBV10-1 to TRBJ2-7; TRBD2 matches at 7 bases. Germline V gene data show CDR1 as WNHNN and CDR2 as SYGVQD (reference sequence). The CDR3 is 13 residues long. The V and J ends lost 6 bases and 7 bases, in that order; junction bases with no gene match: 9.

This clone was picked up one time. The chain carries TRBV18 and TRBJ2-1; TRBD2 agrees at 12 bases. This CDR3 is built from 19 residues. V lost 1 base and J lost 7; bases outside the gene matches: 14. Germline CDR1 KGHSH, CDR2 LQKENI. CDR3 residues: CASSPRLSSGRASGNEQFF. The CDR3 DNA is TGTGCCAGCTCACCACGCTTATCTAGCGGGAGGGCCTCGGGTAATGAGCAGTTCTTC. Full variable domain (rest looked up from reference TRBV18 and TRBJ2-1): NAGVMQNPRHLVRRRGQEARLRCSPMKGHSHVYWYRQLPEEGLKFMVYLQKENIIDESGMPKERFSAEFPKEGPSILRIQQVVRGDSAAYFCASSPRLSSGRASGNEQFFGPGTRLTVL.

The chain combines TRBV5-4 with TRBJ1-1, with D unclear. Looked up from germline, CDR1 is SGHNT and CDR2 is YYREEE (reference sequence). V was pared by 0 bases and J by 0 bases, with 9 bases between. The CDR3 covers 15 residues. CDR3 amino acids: CASSLVGRVNTEAFF. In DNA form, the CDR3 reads TGTGCCAGCAGCTTGGTCGGCAGAGTGAACACTGAAGCTTTCTTT.

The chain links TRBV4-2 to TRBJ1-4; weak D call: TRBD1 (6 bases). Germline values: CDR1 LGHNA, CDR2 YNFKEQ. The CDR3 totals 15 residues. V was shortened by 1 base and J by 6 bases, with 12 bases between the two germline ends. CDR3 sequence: CASSQVAGGDEKLFF. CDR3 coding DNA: TGTGCCAGCAGCCAAGTTGCGGGGGGCGATGAAAAACTGTTTTTT.

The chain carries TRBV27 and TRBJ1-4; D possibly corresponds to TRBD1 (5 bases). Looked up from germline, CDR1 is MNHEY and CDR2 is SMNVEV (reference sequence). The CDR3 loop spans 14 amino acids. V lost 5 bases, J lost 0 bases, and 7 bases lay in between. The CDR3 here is CASSRQSTNEKLFF. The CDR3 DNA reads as TGTGCCAGCAGTAGACAGTCAACTAATGAAAAACTGTTTTTT.

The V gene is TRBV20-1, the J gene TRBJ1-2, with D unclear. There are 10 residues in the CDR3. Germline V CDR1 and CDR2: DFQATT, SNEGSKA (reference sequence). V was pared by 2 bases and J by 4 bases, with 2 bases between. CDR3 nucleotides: TGCAGTGCTAGATTCTATGGCTACACCTTC. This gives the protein CSARFYGYTF.

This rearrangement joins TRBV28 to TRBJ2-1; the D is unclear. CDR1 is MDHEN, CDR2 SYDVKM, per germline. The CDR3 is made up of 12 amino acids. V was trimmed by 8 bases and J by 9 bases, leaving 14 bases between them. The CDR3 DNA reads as TGTGCCAGCGAACAGCTTAGAGGTGAGCAGTTCTTC. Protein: CASEQLRGEQFF.

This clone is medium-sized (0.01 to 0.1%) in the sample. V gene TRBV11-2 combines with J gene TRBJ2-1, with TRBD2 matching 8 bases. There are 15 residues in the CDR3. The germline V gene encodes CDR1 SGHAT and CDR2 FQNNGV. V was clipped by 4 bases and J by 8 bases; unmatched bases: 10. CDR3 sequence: CASSSSGPGGDEQFF. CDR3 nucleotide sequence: TGTGCCAGCAGCTCAAGTGGGCCCGGGGGGGATGAGCAGTTCTTC.

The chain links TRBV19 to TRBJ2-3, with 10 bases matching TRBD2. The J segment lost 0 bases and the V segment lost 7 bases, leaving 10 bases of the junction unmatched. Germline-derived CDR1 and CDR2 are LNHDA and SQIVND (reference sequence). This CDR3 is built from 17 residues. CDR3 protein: CASIGASGRRSTDTQYF. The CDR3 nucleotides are TGTGCCAGTATCGGGGCTAGCGGGAGACGAAGCACAGATACGCAGTATTTT.

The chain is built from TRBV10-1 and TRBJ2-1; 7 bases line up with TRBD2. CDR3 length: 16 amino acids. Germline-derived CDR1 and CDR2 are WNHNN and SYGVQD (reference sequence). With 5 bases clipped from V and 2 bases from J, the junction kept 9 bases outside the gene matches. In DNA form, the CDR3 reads TGCGCCAGCAGTCTCTCAGCGGGGCCCCCCTACAATGAGCAGTTCTTC. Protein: CASSLSAGPPYNEQFF.

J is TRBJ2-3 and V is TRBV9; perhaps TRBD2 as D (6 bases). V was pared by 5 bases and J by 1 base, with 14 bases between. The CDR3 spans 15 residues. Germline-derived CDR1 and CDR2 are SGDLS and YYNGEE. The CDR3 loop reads CASSPGTPGTDTQYF. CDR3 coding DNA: TGTGCCAGCAGTCCCGGGACTCCGGGCACAGATACGCAGTATTTT.

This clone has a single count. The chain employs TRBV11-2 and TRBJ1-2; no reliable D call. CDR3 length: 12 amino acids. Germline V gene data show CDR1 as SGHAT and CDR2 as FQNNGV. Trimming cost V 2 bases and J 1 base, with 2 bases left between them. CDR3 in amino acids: CASSLNNYGYTF. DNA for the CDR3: TGTGCCAGCAGCTTAAATAACTATGGCTACACCTTC.

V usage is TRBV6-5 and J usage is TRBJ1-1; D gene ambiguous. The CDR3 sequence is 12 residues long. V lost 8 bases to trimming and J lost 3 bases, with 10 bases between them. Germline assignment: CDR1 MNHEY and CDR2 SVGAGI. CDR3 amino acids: CASRGRDTEAFF. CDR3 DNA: TGTGCCAGCCGAGGACGGGACACTGAAGCTTTCTTT.

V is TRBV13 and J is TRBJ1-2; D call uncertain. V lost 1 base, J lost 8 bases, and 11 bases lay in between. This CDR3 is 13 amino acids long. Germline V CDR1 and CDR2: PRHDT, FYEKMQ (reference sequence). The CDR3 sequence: CASSLEAVSGYTF. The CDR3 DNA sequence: TGTGCCAGCAGCTTAGAAGCGGTTTCCGGCTACACCTTC.

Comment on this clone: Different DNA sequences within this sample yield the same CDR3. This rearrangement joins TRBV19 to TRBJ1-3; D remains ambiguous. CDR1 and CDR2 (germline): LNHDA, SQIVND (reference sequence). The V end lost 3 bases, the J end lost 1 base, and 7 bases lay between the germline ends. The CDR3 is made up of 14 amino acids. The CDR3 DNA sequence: TGTGCCAGTAGTATTAGCGGATCTGGAAACACCATATATTTT. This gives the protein CASSISGSGNTIYF.

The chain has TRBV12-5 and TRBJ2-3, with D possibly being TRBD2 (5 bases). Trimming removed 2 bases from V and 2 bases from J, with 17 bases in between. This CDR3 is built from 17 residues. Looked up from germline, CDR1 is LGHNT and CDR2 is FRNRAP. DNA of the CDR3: TGTGCTAGTGGTTTGAGTTTCGTTAGCGCGTACACAGATACGCAGTATTTT. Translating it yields CASGLSFVSAYTDTQYF.

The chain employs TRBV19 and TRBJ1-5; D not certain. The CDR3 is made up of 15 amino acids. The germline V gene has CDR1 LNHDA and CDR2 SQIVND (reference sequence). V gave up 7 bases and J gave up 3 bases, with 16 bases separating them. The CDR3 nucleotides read TGTGCCAGTAAAGAGGGTCAGAACTTCAATCAGCCCCAGCATTTT. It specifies CASKEGQNFNQPQHF.

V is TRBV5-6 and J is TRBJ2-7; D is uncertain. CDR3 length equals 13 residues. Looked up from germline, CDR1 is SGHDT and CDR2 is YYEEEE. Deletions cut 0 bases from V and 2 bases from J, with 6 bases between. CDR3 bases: TGTGCCAGCAGCTTGGCGTCTACCTACGAGCAGTACTTC. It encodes CASSLASTYEQYF.

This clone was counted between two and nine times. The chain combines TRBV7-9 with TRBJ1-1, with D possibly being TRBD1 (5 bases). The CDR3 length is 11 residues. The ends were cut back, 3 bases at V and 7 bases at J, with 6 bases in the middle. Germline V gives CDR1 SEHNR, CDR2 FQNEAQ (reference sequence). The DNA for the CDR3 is TGTGCCAGCAGCTTGAGGGGTGAAGCTTTCTTT. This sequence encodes CASSLRGEAFF.

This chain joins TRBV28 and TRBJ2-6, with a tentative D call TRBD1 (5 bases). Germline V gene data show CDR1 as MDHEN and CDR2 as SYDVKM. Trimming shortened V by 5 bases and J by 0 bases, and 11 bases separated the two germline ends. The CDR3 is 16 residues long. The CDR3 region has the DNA TGTGCCAGCAGTCCCCCAGGGCTCTCTGGGGCCAACGTCCTGACTTTC. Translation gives CASSPPGLSGANVLTF.

This chain's CDR3 is CASSLVAGEETQYF. Here the CDR3 DNA reads TGCGCCAGCAGCTTGGTAGCGGGAGAAGAGACCCAGTACTTC. V usage is TRBV5-1 and J usage is TRBJ2-5; 9 bases match TRBD2. Germline lookup yields CDR1 SGHRS and CDR2 YFSETQ. Unmatched junction bases numbered 0, after V lost 0 bases and J lost 3 bases. This CDR3 comprises 14 residues.

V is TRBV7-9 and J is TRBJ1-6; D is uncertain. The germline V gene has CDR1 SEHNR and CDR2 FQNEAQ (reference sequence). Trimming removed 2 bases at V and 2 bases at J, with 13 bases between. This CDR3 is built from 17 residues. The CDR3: CASSLISNNAYNSPLHF. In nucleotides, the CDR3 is TGTGCCAGCAGCTTAATTTCGAACAACGCCTATAATTCACCCCTCCACTTT.